These T cell receptor beta chains were read from a single sample in a study of early T cells in non-severe SARS-CoV-2 infection. TCRdb processed the 5' RACE reads anew with MiXCR; each CDR3 protein has one entry. The sample shows more than 70,000 distinct CDR3 sequences, 10% to 12% of them seen only once. The input for sequencing was whole blood, taken at baseline. The receptors here all came from an adult who was a healthcare worker with PCR-confirmed SARS-CoV-2 infection or an uninfected control (not recorded which). The CDR3 runs from the conserved cysteine through the conserved F or W. D genes are given only for firm matches. Size tells how often a clone was seen (once, few, many) or the class of an expanded clone, and some rows leave it out.

D | length | size | J | V | CDR3 | DNA
TRBD1 | 13 | few | TRBJ1-2 | TRBV30 | CAWVGQANYGYTF | TGTGCCTGGGTGGGACAGGCAAACTATGGCTACACCTTC
TRBD1 | 13 | many | TRBJ1-2 | TRBV7-8 | CASSFGQGRGYTF | TGTGCCAGCAGCTTTGGACAGGGACGGGGCTACACCTTC
NA | 13 | few | TRBJ1-1 | TRBV29-1 | CSVEGRENTEAFF | TGCAGCGTTGAGGGGAGGGAGAACACTGAAGCTTTCTTT
TRBD1 | 14 | many | TRBJ2-5 | TRBV2 | CASTRTGNYETQYF | TGTGCCAGCACCAGGACAGGGAATTACGAGACCCAGTACTTC
TRBD1 | 12 | NA | TRBJ1-2 | TRBV29-1 | CSVDDRGRGYTF | TGCAGCGTCGATGACAGGGGGCGCGGCTACACCTTC
NA | 14 | many | TRBJ2-5 | TRBV20-1 | CSASGRDSKETQYF | TGCAGTGCTAGCGGCCGGGACTCGAAAGAGACCCAGTACTTC
NA | 13 | few | TRBJ1-2 | TRBV29-1 | CSVHREANYGYTF | TGCAGCGTACACAGGGAAGCTAACTATGGCTACACCTTC
NA | 16 | many | TRBJ2-6 | TRBV28 | CASSSQDSSGANVLTF | TGTGCCAGCAGTAGTCAGGACAGCTCTGGGGCCAACGTCCTGACTTTC
NA | 14 | few | TRBJ1-1 | TRBV6-1 | CASSELVRGAGAFF | TGTGCCAGCAGTGAATTAGTACGGGGCGCGGGGGCTTTCTTT
NA | 14 | many | TRBJ1-1 | TRBV10-2 | CASSESASNTEAFF | TGCGCCAGCAGTGAGTCGGCGAGTAACACTGAAGCTTTCTTT
NA | 18 | NA | TRBJ1-6 | TRBV6-1 | CASSELGHSRFGGSPLHF | TGTGCCAGCAGTGAATTGGGACACTCGCGGTTTGGGGGTTCACCCCTCCACTTT
TRBD1 | 16 | many | TRBJ2-7 | TRBV28 | CASSSPGTGSSYEQYF | TGTGCCAGCAGTTCTCCCGGGACAGGGAGCTCCTACGAGCAGTACTTC
NA | 14 | few | TRBJ2-7 | TRBV6-1 | CASKPLGSSYEQYF | TGTGCCAGCAAGCCTCTTGGTAGCTCCTACGAGCAGTACTTC
NA | 14 | NA | TRBJ2-7 | TRBV6-5 | CASSRKDSAYEQYF | TGTGCCAGCAGTCGCAAAGACAGTGCCTACGAGCAGTACTTC
NA | 13 | NA | TRBJ1-5 | TRBV20-1 | CSASGGEYQPQHF | TGCAGTGCTAGTGGGGGCGAGTATCAGCCCCAGCATTTT
NA | 12 | many | TRBJ1-5 | TRBV15 | CATSKGYQPQHF | TGTGCCACCAGCAAAGGTTATCAGCCCCAGCATTTT
NA | 15 | NA | TRBJ1-2 | TRBV28 | CASSVPSPRGYGYTF | TGTGCCAGCAGCGTACCCTCCCCCAGGGGATATGGCTACACCTTC
NA | 11 | few | TRBJ2-1 | TRBV7-2 | CASSRGGEQFF | TGTGCCAGCAGTCGAGGGGGAGAGCAGTTCTTC
TRBD2 | 17 | few | TRBJ2-3 | TRBV7-9 | CASSSVGERGFRDTQYF | TGTGCCAGCAGCTCCGTGGGGGAGCGGGGTTTTAGAGATACGCAGTATTTT
NA | 17 | many | TRBJ1-5 | TRBV4-1 | CASSQFMGMLNNQPQHF | TGCGCCAGCAGCCAATTTATGGGGATGTTGAACAATCAGCCCCAGCATTTT
NA | 16 | few | TRBJ2-2 | TRBV6-5 | CATLNLGQTNTGELFF | TGTGCCACCCTCAACCTCGGACAGACGAACACCGGGGAGCTGTTTTTT
NA | 15 | few | TRBJ1-1 | TRBV6-1 | CASKRTRRLNTEAFF | TGTGCCAGCAAAAGAACGAGACGGCTGAACACTGAAGCTTTCTTT
TRBD1 | 15 | many | TRBJ2-6 | TRBV30 | CASGTDLSGANVLTF | TGTGCCTCGGGGACAGATCTTTCTGGGGCCAACGTCCTGACTTTC
TRBD2 | 16 | few | TRBJ2-5 | TRBV5-4 | CASRLGLAGGHETQYF | TGTGCCAGCAGACTGGGACTAGCGGGGGGGCATGAGACCCAGTACTTC
NA | 14 | many | TRBJ2-3 | TRBV20-1 | CSARGPQDTWRQYF | TGCAGTGCTAGAGGCCCCCAGGATACGTGGAGGCAGTATTTT
NA | 15 | many | TRBJ2-6 | TRBV5-5 | CASSPDWLGANVLTF | TGTGCCAGCAGCCCCGACTGGCTGGGGGCCAACGTCCTGACTTTC
NA | 11 | many | TRBJ1-2 | TRBV3-1 | CASSQGDGYTF | TGTGCCAGCAGCCAAGGCGATGGCTACACCTTC
NA | 14 | many | TRBJ2-3 | TRBV28 | CASSPGGVTDTQYF | TGTGCCAGCAGCCCCGGGGGAGTCACAGATACGCAGTATTTT
TRBD2 | 15 | many | TRBJ2-1 | TRBV9 | CASSDPGTSDNEQFF | TGTGCCAGCAGCGATCCCGGGACTAGCGACAATGAGCAGTTCTTC
NA | 18 | NA | TRBJ1-5 | TRBV6-2/TRBV6-3 | CASSPPRLTDYSNQPQHF | TGTGCCAGCAGTCCCCCCCGCCTTACAGATTATAGCAATCAGCCCCAGCATTTT
NA | 15 | NA | TRBJ2-3 | TRBV7-2 | CASSLFSSDTDTQYF | TGTGCCAGCAGCTTATTTAGCTCGGACACAGATACGCAGTATTTT
TRBD1 | 16 | few | TRBJ1-3 | TRBV20-1 | CSASWDRSFSGNTIYF | TGCAGTGCTAGCTGGGACAGATCCTTCTCTGGAAACACCATATATTTT
NA | 14 | few | TRBJ2-2 | TRBV20-1 | CSASRGSGTGELFF | TGCAGTGCTAGTAGGGGCTCAGGGACCGGGGAGCTGTTTTTT
NA | 16 | NA | TRBJ1-4 | TRBV5-1 | CASSLAPGVIREKLFF | TGCGCCAGCAGCTTGGCCCCCGGGGTAATAAGGGAAAAACTGTTTTTT
NA | 15 | NA | TRBJ2-2 | TRBV7-9 | CASTPPVLNTGELFF | TGTGCCAGCACCCCCCCGGTCCTGAACACCGGGGAGCTGTTTTTT
NA | 14 | many | TRBJ1-2 | TRBV7-9 | CASNLPGQSYGYTF | TGTGCCAGCAACCTCCCCGGACAGTCGTATGGCTACACCTTC
TRBD2 | 15 | NA | TRBJ2-3 | TRBV3-1 | CASSQDSSGENTQYF | TGTGCCAGCAGCCAAGATAGTAGCGGGGAAAACACGCAGTATTTT
NA | 12 | NA | TRBJ1-2 | TRBV6-5 | CASSQGNYGYTF | TGTGCCAGCAGTCAGGGGAACTATGGCTACACCTTC
NA | 14 | NA | TRBJ2-7 | TRBV7-2 | CASSLTKASTGQYF | TGTGCCAGCAGCTTAACAAAAGCCTCTACGGGGCAGTACTTC